This passage covers 13 T cell receptor beta chains from one sample sequenced in a study of cytomegalovirus exposure and HLA in healthy donors. The PCR had 60 Vbeta and 13 Jbeta primers. Some clones are missing from TCRdb's copy, which holds only in-frame ones; the method was immunoSEQ multiplex PCR. The repertoire holds over 130,000 clones, approximately 79% seen once, with around 1.3% in the top ten. Material for sequencing was PBMCs. These receptors all stem from a female donor in good health and CMV-seronegative.

The V gene is TRBV6-6, the J gene TRBJ1-1; D call uncertain. V was trimmed by 2 bases and J by 2 bases, leaving 6 bases between them. The germline CDR1 and CDR2 sequences are MNHNY and SVGAGI (reference sequence). This CDR3 spans 13 amino acids. The CDR3 spells CASSYGQNTEAFF. The DNA for the CDR3 is TGTGCCAGCAGTTACGGCCAAAACACTGAAGCTTTCTTT.

This chain connects TRBV18 to TRBJ1-1, with TRBD1 matching 8 bases. CDR3 length: 15 residues. J gave up 0 bases and V 3 bases, and 3 bases lay outside the gene matches. Looked up from germline, CDR1 is KGHSH and CDR2 is LQKENI. The CDR3 here is CASSPGQALNTEAFF. The DNA of the CDR3 is TGTGCCAGCTCACCGGGACAGGCGCTGAACACTGAAGCTTTCTTT.

V and J are TRBV15 and TRBJ2-7; no definite D call. This CDR3 has 16 residues. The V end was cut by 0 bases, the J end by 2 bases, with 14 bases between. Germline CDR1 is LNHNV and CDR2 is YYDKDF (reference sequence). The CDR3 protein is CATSRDASPNPYEQYF. The CDR3 coding sequence is TGTGCCACCAGCAGAGATGCGAGCCCGAATCCCTACGAGCAGTACTTC.

This clone was detected once. This rearrangement joins TRBV6-1 to TRBJ2-7; weak D call: TRBD1 (6 bases). V shed 6 bases and J shed 1 base, with 10 bases lying between them. This CDR3 has 13 residues. From germline, CDR1 is MNHNS and CDR2 SASEGT. CDR3 DNA: TGTGCCAGCAGGCAGGACAGTTCCTACGAGCAGTACTTC. Amino acid sequence: CASRQDSSYEQYF.

V gene TRBV27 combines with J gene TRBJ2-7; 11 nucleotides line up with TRBD1. The junction had 11 bases not matched to a gene; V was cut back by 5 bases and J by 2 bases. The V gene's germline CDR1 is MNHEY and CDR2 SMNVEV (reference sequence). The CDR3 runs to 17 residues. In DNA form, the CDR3 reads TGTGCCAGCAGTCCGGGACAGGGGGGACCTGGCACCTACGAGCAGTACTTC. This gives the protein CASSPGQGGPGTYEQYF.

Worth noting for this clone: Other DNA sequences in this specimen translate into the identical CDR3. The genes are TRBV20-1 and TRBJ2-7; D is undetermined. V was clipped by 3 bases and J by 0 bases, with 3 bases between them. This CDR3 contains 11 residues. Per the germline V gene, CDR1 is DFQATT and CDR2 is SNEGSKA (reference sequence). The CDR3 bases are TGCAGTGCTAGTAGCTCCTACGAGCAGTACTTC. Its protein is CSASSSYEQYF.

The V gene is TRBV6-1, the J gene TRBJ2-7, with 7 bases fitting TRBD1. This CDR3 is built from 14 residues. The trim removed 5 bases at V and 2 bases at J, leaving 6 bases unmatched. Germline assignment: CDR1 MNHNS and CDR2 SASEGT. CDR3 DNA sequence: TGTGCCAGCAGTTCTGACAGGGCTCCCTACGAGCAGTACTTC. As protein: CASSSDRAPYEQYF.

This clone was counted once. CDR3 sequence reads: CASSPDRGSATNEKLFF. DNA for the CDR3: TGTGCCAGCTCTCCGGACAGGGGATCGGCGACTAATGAAAAACTGTTTTTT. The chain combines TRBV18 with TRBJ1-4, with 9 bases matching TRBD1. Germline CDR1 and CDR2: KGHSH and LQKENI. J gave up 2 bases and V 6 bases, and 10 bases lay outside the gene matches. The CDR3 sequence is 17 residues long.

The CDR3 region has the DNA TGTGCCACCAACGGGGGAACTGAGCAGTTCTTC. Its protein is CATNGGTEQFF. V and J are TRBV7-9 and TRBJ2-1; weak D call: TRBD2 (6 bases). This CDR3 region has 11 residues. Germline values: CDR1 SEHNR, CDR2 FQNEAQ (reference sequence). Trimming took off 10 bases at V and 9 bases at J, with 13 bases between the two ends.

The V and J genes are TRBV5-1 and TRBJ2-7, with TRBD1 matching 9 bases. The J segment lost 4 bases and the V segment lost 1 base, leaving 6 bases of the junction unmatched. CDR3 length equals 15 residues. CDR1 and CDR2 from the germline V gene are SGHRS and YFSETQ. This chain's CDR3 is CASSLTGTGRYEQYF. In DNA, the CDR3 is TGCGCCAGCAGCTTGACCGGGACAGGGAGATACGAGCAGTACTTC.

The count of this clone is one. The chain has TRBV2 and TRBJ1-1; TRBD1 is a possible D gene (6 bases). This CDR3 contains 13 residues. Germline values: CDR1 SNHLY, CDR2 FYNNEI. V lost 5 bases, J lost 1 base, and 8 bases lay in between. The CDR3 here is CASSQGRNTEAFF. As DNA, the CDR3 is TGTGCCAGCAGTCAGGGGAGGAACACTGAAGCTTTCTTT.

This chain links TRBV9 with TRBJ1-1; TRBD1 agrees at 7 bases. With 3 bases clipped from V and 7 bases from J, the junction kept 3 bases outside the gene matches. CDR1 and CDR2 (germline): SGDLS, YYNGEE. The CDR3 consists of 12 residues. The CDR3 DNA is TGTGCCAGCAGCGCTCAGGGGGGTGAAGCTTTCTTT. Residues: CASSAQGGEAFF.

V usage is TRBV7-3 and J usage is TRBJ2-2, with no clear D. Deletions cut 2 bases from V and 1 base from J, with 5 bases between. The length of the CDR3 is 14 residues. Germline assignment: CDR1 SGHTA and CDR2 FQGTGA. The CDR3 nucleotides are TGTGCCAGCAGCTTAGTCCTGAACACCGGGGAGCTGTTTTTT. Its protein product is CASSLVLNTGELFF.